These 18 T cell receptor beta chains were sequenced from one sample in a study of beta chain features in type 1 diabetes. These receptors' targets are unknown. The whole isolated RNA underwent reverse transcription, so sequencing captured expressed TCRB transcripts. TCRdb's copy holds only in-frame clones and misses some; the assay was immunoSEQ multiplex PCR. The table records about 360,000 clones, around 13% of them present only once. Findings and limits, study-wide: Type 1 diabetes patients showed a moderate but significant shortening of TCRB CDR3s in all four CD4+ subsets.

The specimen sequenced was naive CD4+ T cells from blood. All receptors come from a woman younger than 35 with type 1 diabetes.

V is TRBV7-9 and J is TRBJ2-1, with 9 nucleotides matching TRBD1. This CDR3 region has 13 residues. Per the germline V gene, CDR1 is SEHNR and CDR2 is FQNEAQ (reference sequence). The V gene end was trimmed by 5 bases and the J gene end by 7 bases; junction bases not matched to a gene: 3. CDR3 amino acids: CASSRQGGNEQFF. The CDR3 region has the DNA TGTGCCAGCAGCAGACAGGGGGGTAATGAGCAGTTCTTC.

Regarding this clone: Other nucleotide sequences in the sample specify the same CDR3. The chain combines TRBV6-5 with TRBJ2-5; 8 bases align to TRBD2. The CDR3 has 12 residues. The trim removed 6 bases at V and 4 bases at J, leaving 1 base unmatched. Germline CDR1 MNHEY, CDR2 SVGAGI. In DNA, the CDR3 is TGTGCCAGCAGCAGCGGGGGAGAGACCCAGTACTTC. As protein: CASSSGGETQYF.

The V gene is TRBV4-3, the J gene TRBJ1-5; 7 bases line up with TRBD1. The CDR3 sequence is 14 residues long. Germline V gene lookup returns CDR1 LGHNA and CDR2 YSLEER. V lost 1 base to trimming and J lost 6 bases; unmatched junction nucleotides: 3. CDR3 bases: TGCGCCAGCAGCCAAGGACAGGGCGTTCAGCCCCAGCATTTT. Translating it yields CASSQGQGVQPQHF.

The CDR3 is CAWVIGNTIYF. The CDR3 coding sequence is TGTGCCTGGGTAATAGGAAACACCATATATTTT. The chain links TRBV30 to TRBJ1-3; no firm D call. The CDR3 has 11 residues. Germline V lookup: CDR1 GTSNPN, CDR2 SVGIG (reference sequence). Trimming removed 5 bases at V and 4 bases at J, with 6 bases between. The whole variable domain, remainder taken from reference TRBV30 and TRBJ1-3, is SQTIHQWPATLVQPVGSPLSLECTVEGTSNPNLYWYRQAAGRGLQLLFYSVGIGQISSEVPQNLSASRPQDRQFILSSKKLLLSDSGFYLCAWVIGNTIYFGEGSWLTVV.

V is TRBV7-9 and J is TRBJ1-5; D is perhaps TRBD1 (5 bases). Germline V gene lookup returns CDR1 SEHNR and CDR2 FQNEAQ (reference sequence). The CDR3 totals 14 residues. Trimming took 5 bases from V and 8 from J, leaving 16 bases between them. CDR3 in amino acids: CASSEDNAGKPQHF. The CDR3 nucleotides read TGTGCCAGCAGCGAGGACAATGCAGGCAAGCCCCAGCATTTT.

This clone was counted between two and nine times. The rearrangement uses TRBV7-9 and TRBJ1-2; D is ambiguous. From germline, CDR1 is SEHNR and CDR2 FQNEAQ (reference sequence). This CDR3 spans 15 amino acids. V was cut by 5 bases and J by 3 bases, with 16 bases left in between. Here the CDR3 reads CASSPKRAQDYGYTF. The CDR3 DNA reads TGTGCCAGCAGCCCAAAGCGGGCTCAGGACTATGGCTACACCTTC. Drawing the rest from reference TRBV7-9 and TRBJ1-2, the complete variable domain is DTGVSQNPRHKITKRGQNVTFRCDPISEHNRLYWYRQTLGQGPEFLTYFQNEAQLEKSRLLSDRFSAERPKGSFSTLEIQRTEQGDSAMYLCASSPKRAQDYGYTFGSGTRLTVV.

This clone was counted only a few times. The chain couples TRBV19 to TRBJ1-5; 9 positions match TRBD1. The CDR3 length is 12 residues. Germline V lookup: CDR1 LNHDA, CDR2 SQIVND (reference sequence). The CDR3 loop reads CGTGEVDQPQHF. The CDR3 DNA is TGTGGGACAGGGGAGGTGGATCAGCCCCAGCATTTT.

In its sample, this clone was seen a few times. The chain recombines TRBV7-8 with TRBJ2-7, with TRBD2 matching over 9 bases. Germline lookup yields CDR1 SGHVS and CDR2 FQNEAQ. Trimming took 1 base from V and 7 from J; bases not matched to a gene: 8. CDR3 size: 15 residues. The chain's CDR3 is CASSLESSGSGEQYF. As DNA, the CDR3 is TGTGCCAGCAGCTTAGAGAGTAGCGGGAGTGGGGAGCAGTACTTC. Full variable domain (remainder filled in from reference TRBV7-8 and TRBJ2-7): GAGVSQSPRYKVAKRGQDVALRCDPISGHVSLFWYQQALGQGPEFLTYFQNEAQLDKSGLPSDRFFAERPEGSVSTLKIQRTQQEDSAVYLCASSLESSGSGEQYFGPGTRLTVT.

This clone has more than one count but fewer than ten. This sequence joins TRBV18 and TRBJ2-3; no clear D. CDR1 is KGHSH, CDR2 LQKENI, per germline. The CDR3 is 13 amino acids. Trimming pared 3 bases from V and 4 bases from J, leaving 8 bases between. The CDR3 DNA is TGTGCCAGCTCACCGCTAGTTGCAGATACGCAGTATTTT. Translation gives CASSPLVADTQYF.

This clone was detected only a few times. This rearrangement joins TRBV6-5 to TRBJ1-3, with TRBD1 as a possible D gene (6 bases). CDR3 size: 15 residues. Germline assignment: CDR1 MNHEY and CDR2 SVGAGI. V was clipped by 8 bases and J by 1 base, with 15 bases between them. In DNA, the CDR3 is TGTGCCAGCGTCTCTCAGGGGTTATCTGGAAACACCATATATTTT. It yields the protein CASVSQGLSGNTIYF.

The chain links TRBV9 to TRBJ2-1; the D gene is possibly TRBD2 (6 bases). This CDR3 spans 15 amino acids. The V end was cut by 0 bases, the J end by 4 bases, with 11 bases between. Germline V CDR1 and CDR2: SGDLS, YYNGEE. CDR3 loop: CASSVEEGLYNEQFF. CDR3 bases: TGTGCCAGCAGCGTAGAGGAGGGGCTTTACAATGAGCAGTTCTTC.

This clone has a handful of counts. This sequence joins TRBV7-2 and TRBJ2-5; 15 bases agree with TRBD2. V gave up 6 bases and J gave up 7 bases; unmatched junction bases: 18. CDR3 length: 19 residues. The germline gives CDR1 SGHTA, CDR2 FQGNSA. CDR3: CASRFPTGTSGGQGGTQYF. The CDR3 DNA reads TGTGCCAGCAGATTTCCGACCGGGACTAGCGGGGGGCAAGGAGGGACCCAGTACTTC.

This clone turned up a few times. A read error may produce the germline difference seen at one junction end. The chain uses TRBV14 and TRBJ1-2, with unresolved D. Germline-derived CDR1 and CDR2 are SGHDN and FVKESK. The length of the CDR3 is 13 residues. This CDR3 reads CASSQARISHRAF. CDR3 DNA sequence: TGTGCCAGCAGCCAAGCCAGAATCTCTCATCGGGCCTTC.

The V and J genes are TRBV7-8 and TRBJ2-7; D not resolved. The CDR3 consists of 20 residues. CDR1 SGHVS and CDR2 FQNEAQ come from the germline V gene. V was trimmed by 0 bases and J by 0 bases, leaving 24 bases between them. This chain's CDR3 is CASSLALPYRDLPSSYEQYF. CDR3 DNA: TGTGCCAGCAGCTTAGCGCTCCCCTACAGAGACCTACCGAGCTCCTACGAGCAGTACTTC. Full variable domain (rest looked up from reference TRBV7-8 and TRBJ2-7): GAGVSQSPRYKVAKRGQDVALRCDPISGHVSLFWYQQALGQGPEFLTYFQNEAQLDKSGLPSDRFFAERPEGSVSTLKIQRTQQEDSAVYLCASSLALPYRDLPSSYEQYFGPGTRLTVT.

The rearrangement joins TRBV7-2 to TRBJ1-2; perhaps TRBD1 as D (5 bases). Germline CDR1 SGHTA, CDR2 FQGNSA. Trimming took 3 bases from V and 3 from J, leaving 8 bases between them. This CDR3 is 13 amino acids long. The CDR3 bases are TGTGCCAGCAGCTTTGTGACAGACTATGGCTACACCTTC. This translates into CASSFVTDYGYTF.

This clone came up a few times. This chain links TRBV5-1 with TRBJ1-1, with 8 bases identical to TRBD1. Germline V gives CDR1 SGHRS, CDR2 YFSETQ. After removal of 5 bases from V and 3 bases from J, the junction contained 9 bases not matched to a gene. The CDR3 has 15 residues. The CDR3 loop reads CASSRRTGMDTEAFF. In DNA form, the CDR3 reads TGCGCCAGCAGTCGTCGGACAGGGATGGACACTGAAGCTTTCTTT.

This clone was picked up a small number of times. The chain has TRBV7-9 and TRBJ2-1; tentatively, D is TRBD2 (7 bases). The ends were cut back, 5 bases at V and 2 bases at J, with 19 bases in the middle. The CDR3 has 17 residues. The germline V gene has CDR1 SEHNR and CDR2 FQNEAQ (reference sequence). CDR3 nucleotides: TGTGCCAGCAGCCCCAGGACAGCGGGATTAACCTACAATGAGCAGTTCTTC. Amino acid sequence: CASSPRTAGLTYNEQFF.

The genes are TRBV2 and TRBJ2-5; 7 nucleotides agree with TRBD1. Unmatched junction bases numbered 13, after V lost 10 bases and J lost 2 bases. CDR1 and CDR2 (germline): SNHLY, FYNNEI. The length of the CDR3 is 15 residues. For the CDR3, the DNA is TGTGCCAACAGGGGTAGCCCAACCCTTCAAGAGACCCAGTACTTC. Translated: CANRGSPTLQETQYF.